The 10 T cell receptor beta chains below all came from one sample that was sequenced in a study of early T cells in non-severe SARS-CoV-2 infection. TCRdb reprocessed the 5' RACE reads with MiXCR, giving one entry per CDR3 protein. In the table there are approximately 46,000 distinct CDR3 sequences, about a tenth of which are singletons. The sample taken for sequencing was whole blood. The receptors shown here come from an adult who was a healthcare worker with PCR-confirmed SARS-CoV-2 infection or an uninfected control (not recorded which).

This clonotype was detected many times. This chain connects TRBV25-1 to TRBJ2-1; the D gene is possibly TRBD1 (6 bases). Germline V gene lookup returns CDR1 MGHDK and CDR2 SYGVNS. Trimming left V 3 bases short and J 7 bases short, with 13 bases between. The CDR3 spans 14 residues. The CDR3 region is CASSDTGFKNEQFF. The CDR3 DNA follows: TGTGCCAGCAGTGACACAGGGTTTAAGAATGAGCAGTTCTTC.

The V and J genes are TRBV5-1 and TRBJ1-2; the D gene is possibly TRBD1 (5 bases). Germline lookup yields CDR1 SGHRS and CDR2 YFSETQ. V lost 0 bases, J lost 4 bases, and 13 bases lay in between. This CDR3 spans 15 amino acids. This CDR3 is CASSLAGGTSYGYTF. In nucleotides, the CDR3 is TGCGCCAGCAGCTTGGCCGGGGGTACCAGCTATGGCTACACCTTC.

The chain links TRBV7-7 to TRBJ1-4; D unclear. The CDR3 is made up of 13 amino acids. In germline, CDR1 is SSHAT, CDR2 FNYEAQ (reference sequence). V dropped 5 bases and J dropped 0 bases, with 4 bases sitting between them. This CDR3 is CASSRATNEKLFF. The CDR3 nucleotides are TGTGCCAGCAGCCGCGCAACTAATGAAAAACTGTTTTTT.

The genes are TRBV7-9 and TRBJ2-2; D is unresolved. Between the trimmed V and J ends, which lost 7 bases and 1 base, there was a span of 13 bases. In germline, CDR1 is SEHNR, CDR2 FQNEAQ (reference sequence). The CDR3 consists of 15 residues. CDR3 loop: CASKARPENTGELFF. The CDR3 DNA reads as TGTGCCAGCAAAGCCCGGCCAGAGAACACCGGGGAGCTGTTTTTT.

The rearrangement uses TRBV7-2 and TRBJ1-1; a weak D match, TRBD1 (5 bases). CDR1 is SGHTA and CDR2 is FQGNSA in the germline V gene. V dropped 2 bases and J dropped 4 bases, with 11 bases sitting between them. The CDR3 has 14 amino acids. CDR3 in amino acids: CASSLITGGTEAFF. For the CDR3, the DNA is TGTGCCAGCAGCTTAATTACGGGGGGCACTGAAGCTTTCTTT.

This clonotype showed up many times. DNA for the CDR3: TGCGCCAGCAGTGAGTCGAATACGCAGTATTTT. Amino acid sequence: CASSESNTQYF. The chain recombines TRBV10-2 with TRBJ2-3; D not resolved. V dropped 0 bases and J dropped 7 bases, with 2 bases sitting between them. This CDR3 contains 11 residues. Germline assignment: CDR1 WSHSY and CDR2 SAAADI.

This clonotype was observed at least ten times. CDR3 in DNA: TGTGCCAGCAGTTTGGAAGGGTTTGTTGGAAACACCATATATTTT. Translated, it gives CASSLEGFVGNTIYF. The chain is built from TRBV12-3 or TRBV12-4 and TRBJ1-3; D is uncertain. Trimming stripped 3 bases from V and 3 bases from J, with 12 bases between. The CDR3 contains 15 residues.

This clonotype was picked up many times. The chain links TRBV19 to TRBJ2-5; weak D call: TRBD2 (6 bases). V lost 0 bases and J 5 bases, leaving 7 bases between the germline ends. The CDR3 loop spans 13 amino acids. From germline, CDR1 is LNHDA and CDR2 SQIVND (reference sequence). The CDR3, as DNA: TGTGCCAGTAGTATAGATGGGGGGGAGACCCAGTACTTC. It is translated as CASSIDGGETQYF.

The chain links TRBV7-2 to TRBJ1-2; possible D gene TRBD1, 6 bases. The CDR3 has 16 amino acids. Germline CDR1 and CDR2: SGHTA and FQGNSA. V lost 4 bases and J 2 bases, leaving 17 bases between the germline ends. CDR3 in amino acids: CASSSEPGAGNYGYTF. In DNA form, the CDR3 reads TGTGCCAGCAGCTCGGAACCAGGGGCGGGGAACTATGGCTACACCTTC. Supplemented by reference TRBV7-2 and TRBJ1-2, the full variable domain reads GAGVSQSPSNKVTEKGKDVELRCDPISGHTALYWYRQSLGQGLEFLIYFQGNSAPDKSGLPSDRFSAERTGGSVSTLTIQRTQQEDSAVYLCASSSEPGAGNYGYTFGSGTRLTVV.

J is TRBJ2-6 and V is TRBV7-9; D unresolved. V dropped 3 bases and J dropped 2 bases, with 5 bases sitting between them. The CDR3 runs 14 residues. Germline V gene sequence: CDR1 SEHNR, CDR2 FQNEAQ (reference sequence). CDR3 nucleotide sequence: TGTGCCAGCAGCTTTACTACTGGGGCCAACGTCCTGACTTTC. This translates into CASSFTTGANVLTF.